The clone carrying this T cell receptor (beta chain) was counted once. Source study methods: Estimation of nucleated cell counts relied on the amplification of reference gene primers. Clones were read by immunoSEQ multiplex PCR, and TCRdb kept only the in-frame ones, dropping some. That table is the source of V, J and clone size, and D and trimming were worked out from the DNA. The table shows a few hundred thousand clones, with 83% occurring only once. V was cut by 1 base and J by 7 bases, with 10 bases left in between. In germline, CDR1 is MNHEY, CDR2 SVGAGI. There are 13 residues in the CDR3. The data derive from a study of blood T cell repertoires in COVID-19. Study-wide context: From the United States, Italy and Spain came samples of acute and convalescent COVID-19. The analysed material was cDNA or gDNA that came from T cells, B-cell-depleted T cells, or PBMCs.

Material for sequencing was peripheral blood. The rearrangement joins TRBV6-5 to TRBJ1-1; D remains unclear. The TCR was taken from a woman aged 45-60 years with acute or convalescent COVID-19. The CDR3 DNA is TGTGCCAGCAGTTACTATCCGGTCGGTGAAGCTTTCTTT. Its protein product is CASSYYPVGEAFF.